A single sample is the source of the 29 T cell receptor beta chains below, sequenced in a study of early T cells in non-severe SARS-CoV-2 infection (dated by TCRdb to about 2021). Libraries were made using 5' RACE. The sequencer was a NextSeq 500. TCRdb passed the public sequencing reads through fastp at Q25 and MiXCR, retaining productive beta sequences. CDR3 protein duplicates are merged, each entry listing the most common genes and DNA. The sample includes about 120,000 distinct CDR3 sequences, with 10% to 15% observed a single time. The top ten constitute about 4% of the sample. The source was whole blood, collected at baseline. Source of these receptors: an adult who was a healthcare worker with PCR-confirmed SARS-CoV-2 infection or an uninfected control (not recorded which).

This clonotype was recorded a few times. The CDR3 region is CSARVRETYGYTF. DNA for the CDR3: TGCAGTGCTAGAGTCCGGGAAACCTATGGCTACACCTTC. The chain joins TRBV20-1 to TRBJ1-2; D is unresolved. The CDR3 is 13 amino acids. The V and J ends lost 1 base and 4 bases respectively, with 10 bases between them. Germline CDR1 and CDR2: DFQATT and SNEGSKA (reference sequence).

This clonotype was seen repeatedly, ten times or more. CDR3: CASGLVLGTGGNQPQHF. CDR3 in DNA: TGTGCTAGTGGTTTGGTACTAGGGACAGGGGGGAATCAGCCCCAGCATTTT. The rearrangement uses TRBV12-5 and TRBJ1-5; 11 bases map to TRBD1. The length of the CDR3 is 17 residues. The V and J ends lost 0 bases and 4 bases, in that order; junction bases with no gene match: 5. Looked up from germline, CDR1 is LGHNT and CDR2 is FRNRAP.

CDR3 sequence reads: CASSLYQGNGLWAFF. The CDR3 DNA sequence: TGTGCCAGCAGCTTATATCAGGGGAACGGGTTGTGGGCTTTCTTT. V gene TRBV7-9 combines with J gene TRBJ1-1, with D possibly matching TRBD1 (6 bases). The CDR3 totals 15 residues. V lost 2 bases and J lost 11, with 21 bases in between. Germline V CDR1 and CDR2: SEHNR, FQNEAQ (reference sequence).

V and J are TRBV29-1 and TRBJ2-5; D is perhaps TRBD2 (5 bases). V lost 4 bases and J lost 2, with 8 bases in between. There are 12 residues in the CDR3. Per the germline V gene, CDR1 is SQVTM and CDR2 is ANQGSEA. The CDR3 reads CSVARTQETQYF. In DNA form, the CDR3 reads TGCAGCGTTGCCAGGACTCAAGAGACCCAGTACTTC.

This chain uses TRBV19 with TRBJ2-4, with D perhaps TRBD2 (6 bases). Germline V gene lookup returns CDR1 LNHDA and CDR2 SQIVND (reference sequence). Trimming removed 4 bases from V and 2 bases from J, with 9 bases in between. The CDR3 extends over 14 amino acids. CDR3 in DNA: TGTGCCAGTAGTACGCGGACTACCAAAAACATTCAGTACTTC. This encodes CASSTRTTKNIQYF.

V gene TRBV18 combines with J gene TRBJ2-1, with D unresolved. The CDR3 has 12 residues. Trimming left V 3 bases short and J 10 bases short, with 10 bases between. Germline V gene data show CDR1 as KGHSH and CDR2 as LQKENI. The CDR3 here is CASSPRGREQFF. In nucleotides, the CDR3 is TGTGCCAGCTCACCTAGAGGCCGGGAGCAGTTCTTC.

This clonotype was seen more than once but under ten times. The gene calls are TRBV12-3 or TRBV12-4 and TRBJ2-4; 9 bases match TRBD1. V was clipped by 6 bases and J by 3 bases; unmatched bases: 12. CDR3 length: 17 amino acids. The CDR3 spells CASRAGTGPFLKNIQYF. The CDR3 bases are TGTGCCAGCAGGGCCGGGACAGGGCCTTTTCTCAAAAACATTCAGTACTTC.

Worth noting for this clonotype: The junction and the germline gene differ at one end; a read error may be behind it. The rearrangement links TRBV5-1 to TRBJ2-5, with D possibly being TRBD2 (5 bases). Germline loops: CDR1 SGHRS, CDR2 YFSETQ. This CDR3 contains 14 residues. CDR3 in DNA: TGCGCCAGCAGCTCGAGGGCGGTAGAGGAGACCCAGCACTTC. Translated: CASSSRAVEETQHF.

The genes are TRBV7-6 and TRBJ2-7; D remains ambiguous. With 5 bases removed from V and 3 bases from J, the gap between germline ends came to 11 bases. Germline V gene sequence: CDR1 SGHVS, CDR2 FNYEAQ. CDR3 length: 13 residues. DNA of the CDR3: TGTGCCAGCAGCGGCCCGGGTCTCTACGAGCAGTACTTC. It is translated as CASSGPGLYEQYF.

V and J are TRBV20-1 and TRBJ1-1; D is undetermined. Trimming cost V 6 bases and J 0 bases, with 11 bases left between them. The CDR3 extends over 13 amino acids. CDR1 is DFQATT and CDR2 is SNEGSKA in the germline V gene (reference sequence). The CDR3 DNA sequence: TGCAGTGCACCCGGACCGATGAACACTGAAGCTTTCTTT. Protein: CSAPGPMNTEAFF.

This clonotype was seen more than once but under ten times. The chain joins TRBV7-9 to TRBJ2-3, with 8 bases lining up with TRBD2. There are 15 residues in the CDR3. With 6 bases clipped from V and 4 bases from J, the junction kept 9 bases outside the gene matches. CDR1 is SEHNR, CDR2 FQNEAQ, per germline (reference sequence). The CDR3 DNA reads TGTGCCAGCAGGCTTGAGCGGGGGCCCGCAGATACGCAGTATTTT. It is translated as CASRLERGPADTQYF.

Only a few counts were recorded for this clonotype. The V call is TRBV11-2, the J call TRBJ1-1; perhaps TRBD1 as D (5 bases). The CDR3 sequence is 14 residues long. Trimming took 4 bases from V and 2 from J, leaving 11 bases between them. Per germline, CDR1 SGHAT and CDR2 FQNNGV. The CDR3 loop is CASSWDPRNTEAFF. Written as DNA, the CDR3 is TGTGCCAGCAGCTGGGACCCTCGAAACACTGAAGCTTTCTTT. Together with reference TRBV11-2 and TRBJ1-1, the CDR3 gives the full variable domain: EAGVAQSPRYKIIEKRQSVAFWCNPISGHATLYWYQQILGQGPKLLIQFQNNGVVDDSQLPKDRFSAERLKGVDSTLKIQPAKLEDSAVYLCASSWDPRNTEAFFGQGTRLTVV.

The V gene is TRBV10-3, the J gene TRBJ1-6; 10 bases line up with TRBD1. The CDR3 loop spans 13 amino acids. CDR1 and CDR2 from the germline V gene are ENHRY and SYGVKD. With 9 bases clipped from V and 7 bases from J, the junction kept 3 bases outside the gene matches. CDR3 DNA: TGTGCCATACGGGGACAGGGGAATTCACCCCTCCACTTT. It yields the protein CAIRGQGNSPLHF.

A few counts support this clonotype. V usage is TRBV20-1 and J usage is TRBJ1-1, with 7 bases lining up with TRBD1. V lost 3 bases to trimming and J lost 8 bases; unmatched junction nucleotides: 9. Germline V gene data show CDR1 as DFQATT and CDR2 as SNEGSKA (reference sequence). This CDR3 contains 13 residues. This CDR3 reads CSARNPLTGEAFF. The CDR3 DNA reads as TGCAGTGCTAGGAACCCTCTGACAGGGGAAGCTTTCTTT.

This clonotype has at least ten counts. This rearrangement joins TRBV29-1 to TRBJ2-1; 9 bases fit TRBD1. The trim removed 6 bases at V and 7 bases at J, leaving 7 bases unmatched. Germline CDR1 and CDR2: SQVTM and ANQGSEA. The CDR3 spans 13 residues. The CDR3: CSVGTGTWNEQFF. The CDR3, as DNA: TGCAGCGTAGGGACAGGGACCTGGAATGAGCAGTTCTTC.

This clonotype showed up many times. The chain joins TRBV28 to TRBJ1-2; tentatively, D is TRBD1 (5 bases). V shed 5 bases and J shed 8 bases, with 18 bases lying between them. The germline V gene has CDR1 MDHEN and CDR2 SYDVKM. This CDR3 comprises 14 residues. The chain's CDR3 is CASSRLQGWVGYTF. The CDR3 DNA reads as TGTGCCAGCAGTCGCCTTCAGGGTTGGGTAGGCTACACCTTC.

The chain carries TRBV3-1 and TRBJ1-6; the D gene is possibly TRBD1 (6 bases). Trimming removed 4 bases at V and 8 bases at J, with 12 bases between. CDR3 length: 14 amino acids. CDR1 and CDR2 from the germline V gene are LGHDT and YNNKEL (reference sequence). As DNA, the CDR3 is TGTGCCAGCAGCCCATACAACAGGGATTCACCCCTCCACTTT. This gives the protein CASSPYNRDSPLHF.

In its sample, this clonotype was seen a few times. The chain has TRBV3-1 and TRBJ1-2; perhaps TRBD1 as D (5 bases). Trimming stripped 1 base from V and 5 bases from J, with 14 bases between. This CDR3 spans 15 amino acids. In germline, CDR1 is LGHDT, CDR2 YNNKEL (reference sequence). The CDR3, as DNA: TGTGCCAGCAGCCAAGGGGACCTTTTCTTTTATGGCTACACCTTC. This gives the protein CASSQGDLFFYGYTF.

This clonotype was seen a few times. CDR3 nucleotides: TGTGCCTGGGCGACAGGGAGAGAAAATCAGCCCCAGCATTTT. This codes for CAWATGRENQPQHF. The rearrangement joins TRBV30 to TRBJ1-5; 7 bases align to TRBD1. The CDR3 covers 14 residues. The ends lost 5 bases at V and 4 bases at J; junction bases unmatched: 8. The germline V gene has CDR1 GTSNPN and CDR2 SVGIG (reference sequence).

This clonotype occurred a few times. The chain is built from TRBV3-1 and TRBJ1-1; D remains unclear. Trimming stripped 8 bases from V and 1 base from J, with 26 bases between. CDR3 length: 18 amino acids. CDR1 is LGHDT, CDR2 YNNKEL, per germline (reference sequence). CDR3 coding DNA: TGTGCCAGCTCTTTCCAACTTCGGGCGGGGAGTGGGAACACTGAAGCTTTCTTT. Protein sequence: CASSFQLRAGSGNTEAFF. Full variable domain (remainder filled in from reference TRBV3-1 and TRBJ1-1): DTAVSQTPKYLVTQMGNDKSIKCEQNLGHDTMYWYKQDSKKFLKIMFSYNNKELIINETVPNRFSPKSPDKAHLNLHINSLELGDSAVYFCASSFQLRAGSGNTEAFFGQGTRLTVV.

This clonotype came up once. The chain couples TRBV2 to TRBJ2-5, with D tentatively TRBD2 (7 bases). CDR3 length equals 15 residues. Germline V gene data show CDR1 as SNHLY and CDR2 as FYNNEI. Trimming cost V 3 bases and J 1 base, with 12 bases left between them. CDR3 in DNA: TGTGCCAGCAGTGACCGCGGGGGCCCCCAAGAGACCCAGTACTTC. Residues: CASSDRGGPQETQYF.

This clonotype was seen a handful of times. V is TRBV10-2 and J is TRBJ2-1; D not certain. Germline CDR1 reads WSHSY; CDR2 reads SAAADI. V was trimmed by 3 bases and J by 8 bases, leaving 5 bases between them. The CDR3 has 11 residues. The CDR3 loop reads CASSETHEQFF. CDR3 DNA sequence: TGCGCCAGCAGTGAAACGCATGAGCAGTTCTTC.

V is TRBV13 and J is TRBJ2-7; 13 bases match TRBD2. CDR3 length equals 15 residues. J lost 2 bases, V lost 5 bases, and 3 bases had no gene match. CDR1 PRHDT and CDR2 FYEKMQ come from the germline V gene (reference sequence). The CDR3 is CASSPGLAGAYEQYF. The CDR3 coding sequence is TGTGCCAGCAGCCCAGGACTAGCGGGGGCCTACGAGCAGTACTTC.

This clonotype occurred a few times. The rearrangement links TRBV9 to TRBJ1-6; tentatively, D is TRBD1 (5 bases). Per the germline V gene, CDR1 is SGDLS and CDR2 is YYNGEE. This CDR3 is built from 15 residues. Trimming took 4 bases from V and 10 from J, leaving 18 bases between them. The CDR3 reads CASSSGDLSGSPLHF. DNA of the CDR3: TGTGCCAGCAGCTCCGGGGACCTCTCAGGCTCACCCCTCCACTTT.

The chain has TRBV5-1 and TRBJ2-1; TRBD1 aligns across 7 bases. V lost 2 bases, J lost 4 bases, and 3 bases stayed unmatched. From germline, CDR1 is SGHRS and CDR2 YFSETQ. The CDR3 loop spans 14 amino acids. This CDR3 reads CASSLEGQYNEQFF. As DNA, the CDR3 is TGCGCCAGCAGCTTAGAGGGACAGTACAATGAGCAGTTCTTC.

The CDR3, as DNA: TGTGCCAGCAGTGGATCGACCCGCAGTACGCAGTATTTT. It specifies CASSGSTRSTQYF. V and J are TRBV2 and TRBJ2-3; no firm D call. The CDR3 totals 13 residues. With 4 bases removed from V and 8 bases from J, the gap between germline ends came to 13 bases. CDR1 and CDR2 (germline): SNHLY, FYNNEI.

The chain is built from TRBV28 and TRBJ2-1, with D possibly matching TRBD2 (6 bases). The germline V gene has CDR1 MDHEN and CDR2 SYDVKM. Trimming removed 3 bases from V and 5 bases from J, with 14 bases in between. The length of the CDR3 is 15 residues. CDR3 amino acids: CASSFLPGADNEQFF. CDR3 in DNA: TGTGCCAGCAGTTTCCTCCCGGGAGCGGACAATGAGCAGTTCTTC.

Only a few counts were recorded for this clonotype. The gene calls are TRBV5-5 and TRBJ1-1, with D tentatively TRBD1 (6 bases). CDR1 SGHKS and CDR2 YYEKEE come from the germline V gene (reference sequence). The CDR3 is 14 amino acids. V shed 4 bases and J shed 0 bases, with 10 bases lying between them. The chain's CDR3 is CASSLTGMNTEAFF. DNA for the CDR3: TGTGCCAGCAGCCTGACAGGAATGAACACTGAAGCTTTCTTT.

In its sample, this clonotype was seen a few times. This rearrangement joins TRBV7-2 to TRBJ2-3, with D perhaps TRBD2 (6 bases). The CDR3 sequence is 13 residues long. Deletions cut 6 bases from V and 6 bases from J, with 13 bases between. CDR1 SGHTA and CDR2 FQGNSA come from the germline V gene. This chain's CDR3 is CASRRDGGDTQYF. CDR3 nucleotide sequence: TGTGCCAGCAGGCGGGACGGCGGGGATACGCAGTATTTT.